Below are 27 T cell receptor beta chains sequenced from a single sample in a study of glioma-infiltrating T cells. Using RNA template, CDR3s of TCR alpha and beta were amplified with iRepertoire arm-PCR. MiXCR, run by TCRdb on the multiplex PCR reads, gives a single entry per CDR3 protein. The sample comprises 300,000 to 400,000 distinct CDR3 sequences, 41% of which are singletons, and 12% rests with the top ten. The material sequenced was glioma tissue, nonneoplastic brain tissue, or PBMCs (not recorded which). Receptors originate from a human donor with low-grade glioma or glioblastoma, undergoing nonglioma brain surgery, or in good health (not recorded which).

Concerning this clonotype itself: This could be a read error, since a much larger clone is one nucleotide away. V is TRBV6-2 or TRBV6-3 and J is TRBJ2-1, with a weak D call TRBD1 (5 bases). The CDR3 is made up of 14 amino acids. CDR1 and CDR2 (germline): MNHEY, SVGEGT. Trimming stripped 5 bases from V and 10 bases from J, with 18 bases between. CDR3 loop: CASSQDSIPYEQFF. CDR3 bases: TGTGCCAGCAGTCAAGACAGTATACCCTACGAGCAGTTCTTC.

The chain has TRBV27 and TRBJ2-7, with a weak D call TRBD2 (6 bases). Germline values: CDR1 MNHEY, CDR2 SMNVEV (reference sequence). Trimming removed 3 bases at V and 0 bases at J, with 15 bases between. The CDR3 loop spans 16 amino acids. CDR3 residues: CASSFSGRGYSYEQYF. CDR3 DNA: TGTGCCAGCAGTTTCTCCGGGCGGGGATACTCCTACGAGCAGTACTTC.

In this sample, this clonotype is medium-sized. V is TRBV20-1 and J is TRBJ2-1, with unresolved D. Trimming shortened V by 6 bases and J by 7 bases, and 16 bases separated the two germline ends. This CDR3 has 13 residues. Germline V gene data show CDR1 as DFQATT and CDR2 as SNEGSKA (reference sequence). The CDR3 is CSAQDQLVNEQFF. In DNA, the CDR3 is TGCAGTGCCCAAGACCAGCTTGTGAATGAGCAGTTCTTC.

The chain uses TRBV15 and TRBJ2-6, with D uncertain. The CDR3 has 17 amino acids. Trimming left V 0 bases short and J 1 base short, with 10 bases between. The germline V gene has CDR1 LNHNV and CDR2 YYDKDF (reference sequence). CDR3 region: CATSRDDLGSGANVLTF. The CDR3 DNA reads as TGTGCCACCAGCAGAGATGATCTTGGGTCTGGGGCCAACGTCCTGACTTTC.

This clonotype was counted only a few times. Here the CDR3 DNA reads TGTGCCAGCAGTTTATTTTACGAGGGAGGAAACACCATATATTTT. This encodes CASSLFYEGGNTIYF. The chain employs TRBV27 and TRBJ1-3; D remains unclear. CDR1 and CDR2 from the germline V gene are MNHEY and SMNVEV (reference sequence). With 1 base removed from V and 4 bases from J, the gap between germline ends came to 11 bases. This CDR3 is 15 amino acids long.

The chain carries TRBV20-1 and TRBJ2-7; D may be TRBD2 (5 bases). Trimming pared 5 bases from V and 4 bases from J, leaving 18 bases between. The CDR3 covers 14 residues. In germline, CDR1 is DFQATT, CDR2 SNEGSKA (reference sequence). In DNA form, the CDR3 reads TGCAGTGCTTCTGAAGCGGTAGGGATTTACGAGCAGTACTTC. Translating gives CSASEAVGIYEQYF.

The chain uses TRBV7-2 and TRBJ2-5; 7 bases match TRBD2. The trim removed 4 bases at V and 4 bases at J, leaving 9 bases unmatched. The CDR3 consists of 15 residues. CDR1 is SGHTA, CDR2 FQGNSA, per germline. The DNA for the CDR3 is TGTGCCAGCAGCTCCTTCGGGGGGAATTTAGAGACCCAGTACTTC. It translates to CASSSFGGNLETQYF.

The table lists this clonotype with a count of one. A junction end diverges from the germline sequence, so it may reflect a read error. The rearrangement joins TRBV25-1 to TRBJ1-4; D perhaps matches TRBD1 (6 bases). Germline loops: CDR1 MGHDK, CDR2 SYGVNS. The CDR3 is made up of 14 amino acids. CDR3 residues: CASNNRGYGEELFF. The CDR3 DNA follows: TGTGCCAGCAACAATAGGGGGTATGGTGAAGAACTGTTTTTT. Using reference TRBV25-1 and TRBJ1-4 for the parts outside the CDR3, the full variable domain is EADIYQTPRYLVIGTGKKITLECSQTMGHDKMYWYQQDPGMELHLIHYSYGVNSTEKGDLSSESTVSRIRTEHFPLTLESARPSHTSQYLCASNNRGYGEELFFGSGTQLSVL.

The V and J genes are TRBV6-2 or TRBV6-3 and TRBJ2-1, with 9 bases fitting TRBD1. Germline V gene lookup returns CDR1 MNHEY and CDR2 SVGEGT. This CDR3 contains 15 residues. Germline trimming cut 6 bases from V and 7 bases from J; bases unmatched to any gene: 10. The CDR3 protein is CASSHSGTGLNEQFF. CDR3 DNA: TGTGCCAGCAGCCATTCCGGGACAGGGTTGAATGAGCAGTTCTTC.

About this clonotype itself: The junction shows a germline mismatch at one end, possibly a read error. The genes are TRBV7-9 and TRBJ1-1; 9 bases map to TRBD1. This CDR3 is 16 amino acids long. The V gene's germline CDR1 is SEHNR and CDR2 FQNEAQ (reference sequence). CDR3 coding DNA: TGTGCCGGCAGCTTACGTGGGACAGGGCACATCACTGAAGCTTTCTTT. Translation: CAGSLRGTGHITEAFF.

This clonotype was seen ten or more times. The CDR3 is CASSFMTGTEAFF. DNA of the CDR3: TGTGCCAGCAGTTTCATGACAGGAACTGAAGCTTTCTTT. The chain links TRBV28 to TRBJ1-1, with a tentative D call TRBD1 (6 bases). The ends were cut back, 3 bases at V and 5 bases at J, with 10 bases in the middle. This CDR3 is built from 13 residues. Per germline, CDR1 MDHEN and CDR2 SYDVKM.

The chain carries TRBV7-2 and TRBJ1-2; 8 bases fit TRBD1. This CDR3 has 14 amino acids. V lost 5 bases and J lost 7; bases outside the gene matches: 9. Germline V gene data show CDR1 as SGHTA and CDR2 as FQGNSA. The CDR3 reads CASSLRTGSIGYTF. The DNA of the CDR3 is TGTGCCAGCAGCCTCCGGACAGGGTCGATTGGCTACACCTTC.

This chain uses TRBV29-1 with TRBJ1-1; D gene unclear. Trimming took off 7 bases at V and 4 bases at J, with 10 bases between the two ends. CDR1 SQVTM and CDR2 ANQGSEA come from the germline V gene. The CDR3 is 11 amino acids. The CDR3 region is CSAKTTTEAFF. CDR3 in DNA: TGCAGCGCTAAAACGACCACTGAAGCTTTCTTT.

With regard to this clonotype: One end of the junction is discordant with germline, which a read error may explain. V usage is TRBV6-2 or TRBV6-3 and J usage is TRBJ2-6, with a tentative D call TRBD2 (6 bases). This CDR3 has 17 amino acids. Per the germline V gene, CDR1 is MNHEY and CDR2 is SVGEGT. Here the CDR3 DNA reads TGTGCCAGCAATTACGGGGGTTTGGTTTCTGGGGCCAACGTCCTGACTTTC. Protein product: CASNYGGLVSGANVLTF.

This clonotype was seen more than once but under ten times. The chain uses TRBV20-1 and TRBJ2-1, with 10 positions matching TRBD2. This CDR3 is 17 amino acids long. The V segment lost 5 bases and the J segment 1 base; nucleotides outside the gene matches: 11. Germline lookup yields CDR1 DFQATT and CDR2 SNEGSKA (reference sequence). The DNA of the CDR3 is TGCAGTGCTTCTCTAGCGGGAGCCCCAGGTTCCTACAATGAGCAGTTCTTC. This sequence encodes CSASLAGAPGSYNEQFF.

Only a few counts were recorded for this clonotype. This chain uses TRBV7-9 with TRBJ2-3; a possible D gene is TRBD2 (5 bases). The V gene lost 1 base and the J gene lost 6 bases, with 8 bases spanning the gap. The CDR3 length is 13 residues. The germline CDR1 and CDR2 sequences are SEHNR and FQNEAQ (reference sequence). The CDR3: CASSLDWEDTQYF. DNA of the CDR3: TGTGCCAGCAGCTTAGACTGGGAGGATACGCAGTATTTT. The full variable domain, its missing parts supplied by reference TRBV7-9 and TRBJ2-3, is DTGVSQNPRHKITKRGQNVTFRCDPISEHNRLYWYRQTLGQGPEFLTYFQNEAQLEKSRLLSDRFSAERPKGSFSTLEIQRTEQGDSAMYLCASSLDWEDTQYFGPGTRLTVL.

The chain uses TRBV4-2 and TRBJ2-7, with 11 nucleotides matching TRBD2. The CDR3 spans 15 residues. V lost 6 bases and J lost 2; bases outside the gene matches: 6. Germline V lookup: CDR1 LGHNA, CDR2 YNFKEQ. The CDR3 reads CASRLGLAGPYEQYF. The CDR3 DNA sequence: TGTGCCAGCAGACTTGGACTAGCGGGTCCCTACGAGCAGTACTTC.

This clonotype showed up just a few times. The genes are TRBV18 and TRBJ2-5; D is tentatively TRBD1 or TRBD2 (5 bases each). The CDR3 has 12 amino acids. Trimming pared 3 bases from V and 7 bases from J, leaving 9 bases between. The germline V gene encodes CDR1 KGHSH and CDR2 LQKENI. CDR3 sequence reads: CASSPLGGTQYF. The DNA for the CDR3 is TGTGCCAGCTCACCCCTTGGGGGGACCCAGTACTTC.

The rearrangement uses TRBV24-1 and TRBJ2-7, with D unresolved. The ends were cut back, 4 bases at V and 3 bases at J, with 6 bases in the middle. Germline values: CDR1 KGHDR, CDR2 SFDVKD. The CDR3 spans 12 residues. Here the CDR3 DNA reads TGTGCCACCAGTGAGGGGAACTACGAGCAGTACTTC. It yields the protein CATSEGNYEQYF.

In DNA, the CDR3 is TGTGCCAGCAGACGTGAACAGGGGGCTGGTGCAGATACGCAGTATTTT. It is translated as CASRREQGAGADTQYF. The chain is built from TRBV3-1 and TRBJ2-3; TRBD1 agrees at 9 bases. V gave up 6 bases and J gave up 4 bases; unmatched junction bases: 11. The CDR3 extends over 16 amino acids. From germline, CDR1 is LGHDT and CDR2 YNNKEL (reference sequence).

The chain couples TRBV4-1 to TRBJ2-2; 9 positions agree with TRBD2. CDR3 size: 19 residues. Germline CDR1 reads MGHRA; CDR2 reads YSYEKL. V shed 4 bases, J shed 3 bases, and the junction held 15 bases outside the gene matches. The CDR3 DNA is TGCGCCAGCAGCCCCGAATTGGGACTAGCCCTTGGGGACACCGGGGAGCTGTTTTTT. This sequence encodes CASSPELGLALGDTGELFF.

This clonotype has a handful of counts. V is TRBV20-1 and J is TRBJ2-5; D is possibly TRBD1 or TRBD2 (5 bases each). The CDR3 loop spans 12 amino acids. Germline V CDR1 and CDR2: DFQATT, SNEGSKA (reference sequence). The germline V and J ends were trimmed by 5 bases and 5 bases, with 12 bases remaining between them. The CDR3 bases are TGCAGTGCTCAGAGGGGCGGGGAGACCCAGTACTTC. This translates into CSAQRGGETQYF.

Turning to this clonotype: A much bigger clone sits one base away, suggesting this may be a read error. This CDR3 fails to terminate in the conserved phenylalanine or tryptophan, so it likely reflects a read error. The chain couples TRBV27 to TRBJ1-1; perhaps TRBD1 as D (5 bases). With 5 bases removed from V and 1 base from J, the gap between germline ends came to 17 bases. The CDR3 extends over 16 amino acids. Germline V lookup: CDR1 MNHEY, CDR2 SMNVEV (reference sequence). The CDR3 DNA is TGTGCCAGCAGTCCGTTTGCGGGACGGAAGAACACTGAAGCTTTCCTT. Amino acid sequence: CASSPFAGRKNTEAFL.

The J gene is TRBJ2-7, the V gene TRBV27; 7 bases align to TRBD2. The V and J ends lost 1 base and 1 base, in that order; junction bases with no gene match: 19. The CDR3 consists of 20 residues. Germline values: CDR1 MNHEY, CDR2 SMNVEV (reference sequence). The CDR3 DNA reads TGTGCCAGCAGTTTATTTAATTTAGGGTCTAGCGGAGGCGGTTCCTACGAGCAGTACTTC. It is translated as CASSLFNLGSSGGGSYEQYF.

This clonotype appeared many times. V is TRBV27 and J is TRBJ2-1; weak D call: TRBD1 (6 bases). CDR1 MNHEY and CDR2 SMNVEV come from the germline V gene (reference sequence). Trimming removed 2 bases from V and 10 bases from J, with 12 bases in between. This CDR3 spans 13 amino acids. In nucleotides, the CDR3 is TGTGCCAGCAGTTTAATTTTAGGGGGAGAGCAGTTCTTC. Its translation: CASSLILGGEQFF.

Turning to this clonotype: A read error may explain this, as a much larger clone is one base away. The CDR3 is CSASRLAGAYEQYF. CDR3 sequence (DNA): TGCAGTGCTAGCAGACTAGCGGGAGCCTACGAGCAGTACTTC. V and J are TRBV20-1 and TRBJ2-7; 12 bases are shared with TRBD2. The CDR3 totals 14 residues. V was pared by 3 bases and J by 2 bases, with 2 bases of the junction left unmatched. Per the germline V gene, CDR1 is DFQATT and CDR2 is SNEGSKA (reference sequence).

This rearrangement joins TRBV12-3 or TRBV12-4 to TRBJ2-7; D gene ambiguous. The CDR3 loop spans 14 amino acids. V gave up 5 bases and J gave up 4 bases, with 15 bases separating them. The DNA for the CDR3 is TGTGCCAGCAGTCCTGGAAAGACGGGTTACGAGCAGTACTTC. It translates to CASSPGKTGYEQYF.